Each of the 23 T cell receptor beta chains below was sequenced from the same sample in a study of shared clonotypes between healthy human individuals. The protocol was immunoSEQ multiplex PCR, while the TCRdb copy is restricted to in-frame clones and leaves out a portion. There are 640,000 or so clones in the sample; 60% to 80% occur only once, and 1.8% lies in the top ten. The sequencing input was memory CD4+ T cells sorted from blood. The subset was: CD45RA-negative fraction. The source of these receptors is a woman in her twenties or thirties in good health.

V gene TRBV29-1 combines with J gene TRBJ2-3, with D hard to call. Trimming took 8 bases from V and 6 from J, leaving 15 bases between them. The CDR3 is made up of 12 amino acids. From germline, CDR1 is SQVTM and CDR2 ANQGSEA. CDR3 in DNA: TGCAGCACCCGGACGGAGCAGGATACGCAGTATTTT. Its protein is CSTRTEQDTQYF.

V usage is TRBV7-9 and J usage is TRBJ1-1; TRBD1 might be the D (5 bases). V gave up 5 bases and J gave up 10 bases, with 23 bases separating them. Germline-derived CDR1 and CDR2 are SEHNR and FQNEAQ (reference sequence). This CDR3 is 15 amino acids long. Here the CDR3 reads CASSALSQGGFRAFF. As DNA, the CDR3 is TGTGCCAGCAGCGCCTTATCCCAGGGAGGATTCAGAGCTTTCTTT.

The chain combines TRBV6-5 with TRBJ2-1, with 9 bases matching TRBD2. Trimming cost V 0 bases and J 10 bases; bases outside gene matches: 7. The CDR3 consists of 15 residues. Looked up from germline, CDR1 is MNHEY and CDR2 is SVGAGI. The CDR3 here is CASSYSNAGGGEQFF. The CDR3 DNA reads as TGTGCCAGCAGTTACTCGAACGCGGGAGGGGGCGAGCAGTTCTTC.

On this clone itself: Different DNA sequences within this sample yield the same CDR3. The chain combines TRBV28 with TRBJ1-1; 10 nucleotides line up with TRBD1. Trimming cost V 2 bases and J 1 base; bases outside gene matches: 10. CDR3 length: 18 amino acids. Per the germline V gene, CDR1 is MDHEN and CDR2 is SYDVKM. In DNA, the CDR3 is TGTGCCAGCAGTTTAACGGGACAGGGGACCCTGGGGAACACTGAAGCTTTCTTT. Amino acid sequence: CASSLTGQGTLGNTEAFF.

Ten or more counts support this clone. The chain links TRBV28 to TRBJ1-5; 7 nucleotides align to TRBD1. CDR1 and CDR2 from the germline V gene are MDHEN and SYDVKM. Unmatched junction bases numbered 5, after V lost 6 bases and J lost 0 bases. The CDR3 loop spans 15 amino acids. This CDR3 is CASRGTANSNQPQHF. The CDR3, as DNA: TGTGCCAGCAGGGGGACAGCTAATAGCAATCAGCCCCAGCATTTT.

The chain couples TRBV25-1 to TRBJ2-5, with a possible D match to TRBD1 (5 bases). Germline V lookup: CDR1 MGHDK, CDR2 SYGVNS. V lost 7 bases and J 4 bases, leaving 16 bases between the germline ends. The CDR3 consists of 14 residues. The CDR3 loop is CASTLAGAVETQYF. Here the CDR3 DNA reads TGTGCCAGCACCCTCGCTGGGGCAGTAGAGACCCAGTACTTC.

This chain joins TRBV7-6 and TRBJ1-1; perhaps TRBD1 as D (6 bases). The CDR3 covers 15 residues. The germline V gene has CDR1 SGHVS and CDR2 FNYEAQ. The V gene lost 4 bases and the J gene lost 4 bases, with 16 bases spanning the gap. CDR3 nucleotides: TGTGCCAGCAGCTCCTACAGGGAACTCAGCACTGAAGCTTTCTTT. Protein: CASSSYRELSTEAFF.

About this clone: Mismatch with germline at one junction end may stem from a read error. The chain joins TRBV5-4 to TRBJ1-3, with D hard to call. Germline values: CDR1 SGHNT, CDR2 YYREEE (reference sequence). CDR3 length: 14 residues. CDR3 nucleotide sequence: TGTGCCAGCAGTTTGGATAGTACTGGAAACACCATATATTTT. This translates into CASSLDSTGNTIYF.

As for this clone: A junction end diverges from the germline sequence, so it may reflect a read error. The CDR3 coding sequence is TGTGCCAGCAGTCAATCTGGCAGGGGGGATCAGCCCCAGCATTTT. It encodes CASSQSGRGDQPQHF. This rearrangement joins TRBV16 to TRBJ1-5, with 7 nucleotides matching TRBD1. Germline values: CDR1 KGHSY, CDR2 FQNENV. This CDR3 is 15 amino acids long.

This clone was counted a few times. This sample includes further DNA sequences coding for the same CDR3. The CDR3 region has the DNA TGTGCCAGCAGCGCTGGGACTAGCGGGACGGGGGAGCAGTACTTC. Protein product: CASSAGTSGTGEQYF. The genes are TRBV9 and TRBJ2-7; 13 nucleotides line up with TRBD2. The CDR3 consists of 15 residues. CDR1 is SGDLS and CDR2 is YYNGEE in the germline V gene. The V segment lost 3 bases and the J segment 7 bases; nucleotides outside the gene matches: 7.

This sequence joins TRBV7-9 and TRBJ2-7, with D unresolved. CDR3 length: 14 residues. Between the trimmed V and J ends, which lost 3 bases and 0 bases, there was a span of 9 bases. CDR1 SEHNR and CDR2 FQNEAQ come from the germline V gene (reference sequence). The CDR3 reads CASSFWLSSYEQYF. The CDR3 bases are TGTGCCAGCAGCTTTTGGTTAAGCTCCTACGAGCAGTACTTC.

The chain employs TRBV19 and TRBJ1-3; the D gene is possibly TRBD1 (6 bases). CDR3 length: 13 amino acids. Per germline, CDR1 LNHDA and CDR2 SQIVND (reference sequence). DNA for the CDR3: TGTGGGGCAGGGGCCCGCTCTGGAAACACCATATATTTT. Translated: CGAGARSGNTIYF.

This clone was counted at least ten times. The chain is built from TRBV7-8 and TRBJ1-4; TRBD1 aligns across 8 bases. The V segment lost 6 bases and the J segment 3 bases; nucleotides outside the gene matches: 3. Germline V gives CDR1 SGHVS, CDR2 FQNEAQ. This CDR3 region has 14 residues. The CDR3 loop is CASREGQANEKLFF. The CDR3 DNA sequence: TGTGCCAGCAGGGAGGGACAGGCTAATGAAAAACTGTTTTTT.

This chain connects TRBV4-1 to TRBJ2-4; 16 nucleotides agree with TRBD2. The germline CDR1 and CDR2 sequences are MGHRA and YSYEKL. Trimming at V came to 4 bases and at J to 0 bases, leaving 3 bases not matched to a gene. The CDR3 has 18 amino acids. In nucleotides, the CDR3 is TGCGCCAGCAGCCTGGGACTAGCGGGAGGGCTAGCCAAAAACATTCAGTACTTC. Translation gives CASSLGLAGGLAKNIQYF.

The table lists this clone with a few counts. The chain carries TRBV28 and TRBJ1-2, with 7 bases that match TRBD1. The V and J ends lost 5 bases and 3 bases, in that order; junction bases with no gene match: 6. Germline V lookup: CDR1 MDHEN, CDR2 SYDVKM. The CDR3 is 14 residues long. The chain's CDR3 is CASSLAGTDYGYTF. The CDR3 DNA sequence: TGTGCCAGCAGTCTAGCCGGGACAGACTATGGCTACACCTTC.

The CDR3 sequence: CASRHSGTGKNIQYF. The CDR3 coding sequence is TGTGCCAGCAGACACAGCGGGACAGGAAAAAACATTCAGTACTTC. The chain employs TRBV28 and TRBJ2-4; a weak D match, TRBD1 (8 bases). CDR1 and CDR2 (germline): MDHEN, SYDVKM. The ends were cut back, 6 bases at V and 4 bases at J, with 16 bases in the middle. The CDR3 loop spans 15 amino acids.

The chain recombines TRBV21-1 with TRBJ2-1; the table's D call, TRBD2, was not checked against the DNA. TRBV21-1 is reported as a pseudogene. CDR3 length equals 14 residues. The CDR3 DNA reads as TGTGCCAGCAGCAAGAGTAGATCCTACAATGAGCAGTTCTTC. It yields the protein CASSKSRSYNEQFF.

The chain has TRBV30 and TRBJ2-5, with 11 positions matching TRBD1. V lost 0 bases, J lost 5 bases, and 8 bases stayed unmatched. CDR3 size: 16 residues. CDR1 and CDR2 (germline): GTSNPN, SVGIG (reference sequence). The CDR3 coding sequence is TGTGCCTGGAGTGTACTCGGACAGGGGGCGAGGGAGACCCAGTACTTC. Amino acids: CAWSVLGQGARETQYF.

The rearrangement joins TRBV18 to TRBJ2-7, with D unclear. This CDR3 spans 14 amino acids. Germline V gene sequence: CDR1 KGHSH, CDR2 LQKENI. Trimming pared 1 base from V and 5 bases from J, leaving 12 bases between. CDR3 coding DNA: TGTGCCAGCTCACCACAGGAAGTCTTGGACGAGCAGTACTTC. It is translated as CASSPQEVLDEQYF.

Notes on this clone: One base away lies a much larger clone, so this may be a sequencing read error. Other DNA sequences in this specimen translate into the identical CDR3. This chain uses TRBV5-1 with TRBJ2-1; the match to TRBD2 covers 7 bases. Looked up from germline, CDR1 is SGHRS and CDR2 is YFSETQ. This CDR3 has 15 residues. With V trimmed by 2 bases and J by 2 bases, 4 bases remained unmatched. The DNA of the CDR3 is TGCGCCAGCAGCTTATCCAGCGGGGCCTACAATGAGCAGTTCTTC. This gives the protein CASSLSSGAYNEQFF.

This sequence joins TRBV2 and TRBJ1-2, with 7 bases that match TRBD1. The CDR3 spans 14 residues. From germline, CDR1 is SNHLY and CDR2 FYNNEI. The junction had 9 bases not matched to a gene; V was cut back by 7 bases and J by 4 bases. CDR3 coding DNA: TGTGCCAGCACCAGGGACAGAAACTTCTATGGCTACACCTTC. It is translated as CASTRDRNFYGYTF.

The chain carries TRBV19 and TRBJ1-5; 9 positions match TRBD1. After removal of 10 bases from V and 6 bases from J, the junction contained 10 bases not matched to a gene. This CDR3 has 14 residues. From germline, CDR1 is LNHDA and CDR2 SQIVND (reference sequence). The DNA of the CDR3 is TGTGCCACCTCGACAGGGGGATTTGGTCAGCCCCAGCATTTT. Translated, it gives CATSTGGFGQPQHF.

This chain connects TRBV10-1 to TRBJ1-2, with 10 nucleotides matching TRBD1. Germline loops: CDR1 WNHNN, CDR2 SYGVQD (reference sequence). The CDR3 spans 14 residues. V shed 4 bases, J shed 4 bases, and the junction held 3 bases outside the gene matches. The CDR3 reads CASSGQGASYGYTF. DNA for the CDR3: TGCGCCAGCAGTGGACAGGGGGCCTCCTATGGCTACACCTTC.